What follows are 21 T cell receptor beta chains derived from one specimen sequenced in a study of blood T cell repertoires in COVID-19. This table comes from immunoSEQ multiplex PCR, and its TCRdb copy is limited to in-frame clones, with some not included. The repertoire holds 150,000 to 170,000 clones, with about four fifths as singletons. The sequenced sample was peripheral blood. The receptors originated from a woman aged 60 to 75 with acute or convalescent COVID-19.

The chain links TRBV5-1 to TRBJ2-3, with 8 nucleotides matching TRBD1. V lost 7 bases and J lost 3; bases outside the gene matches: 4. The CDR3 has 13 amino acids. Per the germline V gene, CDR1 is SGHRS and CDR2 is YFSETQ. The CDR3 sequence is CASLRTGTDTQYF. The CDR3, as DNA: TGCGCCAGCCTAAGGACAGGGACAGATACGCAGTATTTT.

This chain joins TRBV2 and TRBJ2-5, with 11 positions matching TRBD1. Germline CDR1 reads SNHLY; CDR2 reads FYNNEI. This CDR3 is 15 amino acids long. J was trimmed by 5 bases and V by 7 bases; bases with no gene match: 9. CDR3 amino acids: CASNPGQGGYETQYF. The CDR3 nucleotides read TGTGCCAGCAACCCGGGACAGGGGGGATATGAGACCCAGTACTTC.

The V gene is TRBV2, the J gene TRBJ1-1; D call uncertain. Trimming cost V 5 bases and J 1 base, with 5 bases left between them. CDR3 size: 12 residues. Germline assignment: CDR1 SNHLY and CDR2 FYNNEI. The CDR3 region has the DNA TGTGCCAGCAGTACGGGGAACACTGAAGCTTTCTTT. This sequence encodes CASSTGNTEAFF.

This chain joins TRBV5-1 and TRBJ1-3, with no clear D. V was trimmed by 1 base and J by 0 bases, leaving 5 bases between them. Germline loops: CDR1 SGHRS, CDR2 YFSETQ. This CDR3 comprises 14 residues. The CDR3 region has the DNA TGCGCCAGCAGCTTGTCAGGCTCTGGAAACACCATATATTTT. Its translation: CASSLSGSGNTIYF.

CDR3: CASSQRGTYEQYV. The CDR3 nucleotides are TGTGCCAGCAGCCAAAGGGGAACCTACGAGCAGTACGTC. The rearrangement links TRBV3-1 (or the pseudogene TRBV3-2) to TRBJ2-7; D possibly corresponds to TRBD1 (5 bases). CDR1 is LGHDT and CDR2 is YNNKEL in the germline V gene (reference sequence). CDR3 length: 13 residues. The V gene lost 2 bases and the J gene lost 2 bases, with 7 bases spanning the gap.

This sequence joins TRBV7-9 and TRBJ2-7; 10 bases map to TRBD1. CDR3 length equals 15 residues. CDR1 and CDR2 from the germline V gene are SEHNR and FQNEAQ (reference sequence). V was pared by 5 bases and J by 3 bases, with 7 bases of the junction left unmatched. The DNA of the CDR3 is TGTGCCAGCAGCAACCGGGACAGGGGCCTCTACGAGCAGTACTTC. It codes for CASSNRDRGLYEQYF.

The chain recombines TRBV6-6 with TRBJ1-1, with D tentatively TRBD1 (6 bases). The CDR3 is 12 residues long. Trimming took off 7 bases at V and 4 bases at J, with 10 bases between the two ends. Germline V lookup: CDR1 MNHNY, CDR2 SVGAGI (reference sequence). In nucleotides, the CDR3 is TGTGCCAGCACCACAGGGTTCACTGAAGCTTTCTTT. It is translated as CASTTGFTEAFF.

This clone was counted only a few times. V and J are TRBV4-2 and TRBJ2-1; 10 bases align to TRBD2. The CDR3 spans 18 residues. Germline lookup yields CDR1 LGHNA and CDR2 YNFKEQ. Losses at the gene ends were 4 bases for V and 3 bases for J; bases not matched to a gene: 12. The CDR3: CASSLRSSGGRNYNEQFF. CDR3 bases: TGTGCCAGCAGCCTGCGGTCTAGCGGGGGCCGCAACTACAATGAGCAGTTCTTC.

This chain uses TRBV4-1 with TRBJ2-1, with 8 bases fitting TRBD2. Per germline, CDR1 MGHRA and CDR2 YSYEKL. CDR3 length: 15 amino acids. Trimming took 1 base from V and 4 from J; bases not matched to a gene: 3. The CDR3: CASSQGRGGYNEQFF. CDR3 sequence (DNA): TGCGCCAGCAGCCAAGGACGGGGGGGGTACAATGAGCAGTTCTTC.

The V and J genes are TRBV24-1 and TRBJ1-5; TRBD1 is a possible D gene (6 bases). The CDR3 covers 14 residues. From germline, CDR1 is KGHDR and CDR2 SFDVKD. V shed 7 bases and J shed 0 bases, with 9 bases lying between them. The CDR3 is CATSHRDSNQPQHF. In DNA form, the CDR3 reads TGTGCCACCAGCCACAGGGATAGCAATCAGCCCCAGCATTTT.

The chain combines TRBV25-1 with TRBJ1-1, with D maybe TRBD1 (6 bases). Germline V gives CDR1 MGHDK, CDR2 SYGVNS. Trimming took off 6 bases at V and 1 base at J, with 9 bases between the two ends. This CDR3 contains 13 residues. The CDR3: CASRDRENTEAFF. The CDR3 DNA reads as TGTGCCAGCAGGGACAGAGAGAACACTGAAGCTTTCTTT.

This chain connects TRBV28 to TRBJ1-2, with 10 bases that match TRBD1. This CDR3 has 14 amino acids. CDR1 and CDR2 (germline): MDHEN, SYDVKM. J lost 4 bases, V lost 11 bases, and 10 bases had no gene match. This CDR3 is CALGGDRGPYGYTF. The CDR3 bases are TGTGCCCTAGGGGGGGACAGGGGCCCCTATGGCTACACCTTC.

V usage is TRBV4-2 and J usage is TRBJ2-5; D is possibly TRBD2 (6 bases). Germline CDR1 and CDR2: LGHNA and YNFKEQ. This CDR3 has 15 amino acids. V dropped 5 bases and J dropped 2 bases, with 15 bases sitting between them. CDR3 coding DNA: TGTGCCAGCAGCTTACGGGGGACGCGACAAGAGACCCAGTACTTC. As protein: CASSLRGTRQETQYF.

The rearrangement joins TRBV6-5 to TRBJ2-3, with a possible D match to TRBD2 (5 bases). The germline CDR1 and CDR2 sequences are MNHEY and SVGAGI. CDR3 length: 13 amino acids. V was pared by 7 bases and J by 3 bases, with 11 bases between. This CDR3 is CASTGSGTDTQYF. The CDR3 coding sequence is TGTGCCAGCACGGGGTCTGGAACAGATACGCAGTATTTT.

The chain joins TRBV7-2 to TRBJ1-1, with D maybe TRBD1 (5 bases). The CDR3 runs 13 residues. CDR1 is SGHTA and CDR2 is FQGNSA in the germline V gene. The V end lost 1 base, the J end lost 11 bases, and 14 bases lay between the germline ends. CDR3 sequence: CASSLETAGGAFF. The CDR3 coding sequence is TGTGCCAGCAGCTTAGAAACGGCCGGGGGGGCTTTCTTT.

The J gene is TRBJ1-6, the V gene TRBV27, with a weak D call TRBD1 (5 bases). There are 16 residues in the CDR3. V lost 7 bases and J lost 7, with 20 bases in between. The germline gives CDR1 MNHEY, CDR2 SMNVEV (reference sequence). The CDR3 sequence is CASTPSQGGWNSPLHF. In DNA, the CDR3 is TGTGCCAGCACGCCCAGCCAGGGCGGTTGGAATTCACCCCTCCACTTT.

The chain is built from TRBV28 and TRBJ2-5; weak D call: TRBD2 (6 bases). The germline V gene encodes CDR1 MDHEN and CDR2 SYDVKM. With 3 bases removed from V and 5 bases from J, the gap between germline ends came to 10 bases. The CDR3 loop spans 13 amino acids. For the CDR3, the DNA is TGTGCCAGCAGTTTCCCGGGGGTTGAGACCCAGTACTTC. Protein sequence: CASSFPGVETQYF. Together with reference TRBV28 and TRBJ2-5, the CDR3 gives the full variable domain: DVKVTQSSRYLVKRTGEKVFLECVQDMDHENMFWYRQDPGLGLRLIYFSYDVKMKEKGDIPEGYSVSREKKERFSLILESASTNQTSMYLCASSFPGVETQYFGPGTRLLVL.

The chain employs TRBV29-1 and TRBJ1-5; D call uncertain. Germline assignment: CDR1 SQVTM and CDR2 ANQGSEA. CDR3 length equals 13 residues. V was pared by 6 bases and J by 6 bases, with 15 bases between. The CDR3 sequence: CSVAVEGFQPQHF. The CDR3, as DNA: TGCAGCGTCGCCGTGGAGGGCTTTCAGCCCCAGCATTTT.

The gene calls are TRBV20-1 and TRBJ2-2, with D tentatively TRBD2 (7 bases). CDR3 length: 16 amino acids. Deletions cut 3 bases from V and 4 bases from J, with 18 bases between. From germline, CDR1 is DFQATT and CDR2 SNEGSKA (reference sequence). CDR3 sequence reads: CSASNEAGAVTGELFF. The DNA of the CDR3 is TGCAGTGCTAGTAATGAGGCGGGGGCCGTCACCGGGGAGCTGTTTTTT.

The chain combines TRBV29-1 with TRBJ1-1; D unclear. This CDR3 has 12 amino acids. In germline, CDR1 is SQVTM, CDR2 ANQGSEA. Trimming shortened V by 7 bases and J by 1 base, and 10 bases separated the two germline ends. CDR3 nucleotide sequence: TGCAGCGCCGAGGGAGGGAACACTGAAGCTTTCTTT. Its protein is CSAEGGNTEAFF.

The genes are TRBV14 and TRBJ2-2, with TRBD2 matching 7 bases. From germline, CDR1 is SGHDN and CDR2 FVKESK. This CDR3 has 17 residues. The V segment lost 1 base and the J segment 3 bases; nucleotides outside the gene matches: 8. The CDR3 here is CASSQVGGSKDTGELFF. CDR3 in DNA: TGTGCCAGCAGCCAAGTGGGGGGGTCAAAGGACACCGGGGAGCTGTTTTTT.